The clone carrying this TCR beta chain was detected only a few times. The antigen remains unidentified. This sample is part of a study of identical twins. Trimming shortened V by 4 bases and J by 10 bases, and 20 bases separated the two germline ends. The CDR3 consists of 15 residues. TCRdb redid the calling of the 5' RACE reads with MiXCR, one entry per CDR3 protein. The table records around 230,000 distinct CDR3 sequences, over 5.5% of them present only once. Points from the study as a whole: The same donors were not followed; conclusions instead depended on cross-sectional statistical analysis.

This sample was shared with a second study, whose subject was T cells expressing NK-cell markers.

The sample taken for sequencing was CD8+ T cells sorted from blood. The receptor was isolated from a woman aged 18-30 years in good health. The rearrangement links TRBV12-3 or TRBV12-4 to TRBJ2-1, with D perhaps given as TRBD1 or TRBD2 (5 bases each). The CDR3 region is CASSWTGFVGEEQFF. The CDR3 DNA follows: TGTGCCAGCAGTTGGACGGGATTCGTGGGGGAAGAGCAGTTCTTC.